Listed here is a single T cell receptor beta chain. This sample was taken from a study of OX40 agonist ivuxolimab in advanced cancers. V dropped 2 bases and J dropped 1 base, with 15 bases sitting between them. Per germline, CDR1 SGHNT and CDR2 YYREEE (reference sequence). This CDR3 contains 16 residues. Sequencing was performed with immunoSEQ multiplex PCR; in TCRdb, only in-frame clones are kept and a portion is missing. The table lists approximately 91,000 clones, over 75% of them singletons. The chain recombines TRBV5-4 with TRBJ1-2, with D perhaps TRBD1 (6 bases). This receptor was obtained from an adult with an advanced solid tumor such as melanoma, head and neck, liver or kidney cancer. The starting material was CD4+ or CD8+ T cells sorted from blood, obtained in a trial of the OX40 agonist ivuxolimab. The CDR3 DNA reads TGTGCCAGCAGCTTAGGGTTGGACAGACGTAACTATGGCTACACCTTC. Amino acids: CASSLGLDRRNYGYTF.